This T cell receptor (beta chain) was identified during a study of blood T cell repertoires in COVID-19 (TCRdb year 2020). Background on the whole study: Collaborator samples came from the United States, Italy and Spain and covered acute and convalescent phases of COVID-19. The material from the prospective study consisted of cDNA or gDNA derived from T cells, B-cell-depleted T cells, or PBMCs. The dataset comprised deeply sampled blood TCRbeta repertoires from subjects exposed to, actively infected with, or recovered from COVID-19. The repertoires were released in a freely available public database meant as a resource for research on the immune response to SARS-CoV-2. Samples came from the ongoing ImmuneRACE study (first 160 participants) plus 1,254 subjects from 6 global collaborators. A de-identified subject ID, COVID-19 status, age in years and sex were almost always included in the sample metadata. Where available, HLA class I and class II types were obtained from metadata supplied by the sample provider rather than from assay-based typing.

TCRbeta CDR3 regions were amplified from genomic DNA using the immunoSEQ Assay, a bias-controlled multiplex PCR. In the paper's pipeline: Within the assay, amplification of reference gene primers was used to estimate how many nucleated cells each sample contained. To quantify the absolute abundance of each unique TCRbeta CDR3 rearrangement, sequence reads were collapsed and filtered. For each sample, productive Simpson clonality was calculated as the square root of Simpson's diversity index across productive rearrangements. This immuneACCESS table, as held by TCRdb, lists in-frame sequences with V and J called but not all clones. Of the missing ones, under half trace to an unresolved V gene in checked studies; the others have no known cause. V and J calls and clone size are as listed in that table; D and trimming were resolved from the DNA. Across this sample there are 100,000 to 120,000 clones, with 90% seen only once. The ten largest clones represent approximately 4.3% of the sample.

Collaborating institutions collected whole blood in K2EDTA tubes following their own protocols. Collaborator samples were shipped for TCRbeta analysis as frozen whole blood, isolated PBMCs, or DNA extracted from either sample type. Regarding this clone: Its target antigen remains unknown. There are no base qualities to consult, and no much larger clone falls within one base.

The germline V gene provides CDR1 SGHTA and CDR2 FQGNSA. Germline trimming amounts to 1 base on V and 5 bases on J, with 10 as the count of junction bases outside the gene matches. Including cysteine and phenylalanine, the CDR3 has 17 amino acids. Only the CDR3 portion is preserved as DNA: 51 bases, with reading frame beginning at the first base. Paper-wide results and their limitations: Clinical and demographic metadata were provided uncurated, with the amount varying by source and participant.

Sequencing was performed on peripheral blood. This TCR was sampled from a woman in her fifties or sixties with acute or convalescent COVID-19. The chain was built from TRBV7-2 and TRBJ2-5, and 10 junctional nucleotides match TRBD2. The DNA sequence reads TGTGCCAGCAGCTTAGGCCCTAGCGGGGGCTTACGGGAGACCCAGTACTTC. This encodes CASSLGPSGGLRETQYF. Reference TRBV7-2 and TRBJ2-5 genes cover what lies past the CDR3, so the full variable domain is GAGVSQSPSNKVTEKGKDVELRCDPISGHTALYWYRQSLGQGLEFLIYFQGNSAPDKSGLPSDRFSAERTGGSVSTLTIQRTQQEDSAVYLCASSLGPSGGLRETQYFGPGTRLLVL.